Listed below are T cell receptor beta chains from one sample, sequenced in a study of control samples from healthy donors and cancer patients. The protocol was immunoSEQ multiplex PCR, while the TCRdb copy is restricted to in-frame clones and leaves out a portion. This sample yields 130,000 or so clones, of which about 90% are seen a single time; over 6% belongs to the top ten. The sequenced sample was blood. These receptors were collected from a man aged 18 to 35 in good health. The CDR3 runs from the conserved cysteine through the conserved F or W.

j_gene | len | v_gene | CDR3aa
TRBJ2-7 | 15 | TRBV25-1 | CASSWGGGSPYEQYF
TRBJ1-5 | 15 | TRBV30 | CAWSNNEGGGQPQHF
TRBJ1-1 | 13 | TRBV12-3/TRBV12-4 | CASSFAGQTEAFF
TRBJ1-4 | 15 | TRBV2 | CASSAQQGINEKLFF
TRBJ1-5 | 18 | TRBV28 | CASSLDRGRSYSNQPQHF
TRBJ1-1 | 14 | TRBV6-5 | CASTERGGGDEAFF
TRBJ1-1 | 14 | TRBV6-2/TRBV6-3 | CASSYQGANTEAFF
TRBJ2-5 | 16 | TRBV5-1 | CASSLEGLAGRETQYF
TRBJ1-2 | 15 | TRBV30 | CAWRVPGQGFYGYTF
TRBJ1-1 | 14 | TRBV5-8 | CASTDRGPATEAFF
TRBJ2-7 | 15 | TRBV5-6 | CASSLSPGSTYEQYF
TRBJ2-4 | 16 | TRBV18 | CASSHPTDLAKNIQYF
TRBJ1-5 | 14 | TRBV27 | CASSLALNLQPQHF
TRBJ1-5 | 14 | TRBV4-1 | CASSQGSVQLPQHF
TRBJ2-7 | 14 | TRBV25-1 | CASSEGYGPYEQYF
TRBJ1-4 | 15 | TRBV6-5 | CASRRGQGIGEKLFF
TRBJ2-3 | 16 | TRBV5-6 | CASDQRSGGAPDTQYF
TRBJ1-2 | 14 | TRBV5-1 | CASSPELFNYGYTF
TRBJ1-3 | 14 | TRBV7-2 | CASSPQGSGNTIYF
TRBJ2-3 | 14 | TRBV24-1 | CATSGRGQPDTQYF
TRBJ2-7 | 13 | TRBV5-1 | CASRPPSGYEQYF
TRBJ1-1 | 16 | TRBV11-2 | CASSFGGQSRGPEAFF
TRBJ2-7 | 15 | TRBV3-1/TRBV3-2 | CASSQLKLGGDEQYF
TRBJ2-2 | 13 | TRBV20-1 | CSASGGGTGELFF
TRBJ2-1 | 16 | TRBV18 | CASSPRTSGDHNEQFF
TRBJ2-1 | 15 | TRBV9 | CASSVDAGSYNEQFF
TRBJ1-2 | 12 | TRBV6-1 | CASSDRARGYTF
TRBJ1-6 | 18 | TRBV6-1 | CASSEGAQRWFMISPLHF
TRBJ2-2 | 14 | TRBV3-1/TRBV3-2 | CASSQVAETGELFF
TRBJ1-4 | 18 | TRBV7-2 | CASSVRTALQGTNEKLFF
TRBJ1-5 | 13 | TRBV28 | CASSPTGFQPQHF
TRBJ1-1 | 19 | TRBV10-3 | CAIRGDRGPAPPIFTEAFF
TRBJ2-3 | 13 | TRBV28 | CASSHRDLDTQYF
TRBJ1-1 | 13 | TRBV18 | CASSPPMNTEAFF
TRBJ1-4 | 15 | TRBV28 | CATCPNRDGNEKLFF
TRBJ1-2 | 16 | TRBV6-1 | CASSENGQGAYYGYTF
TRBJ2-3 | 15 | TRBV7-9 | CASSADRTSTDTQYF
TRBJ1-4 | 14 | TRBV10-2 | CASSEGQGGEKLFF
TRBJ1-2 | 15 | TRBV30 | CAWSVGYRGGYGYTF
TRBJ2-6 | 16 | TRBV7-3 | CASSLSPSSGANVLTF
TRBJ1-5 | 13 | TRBV15 | CATSRDTNQPQHF
TRBJ1-2 | 14 | TRBV5-5 | CASSLAQPGYGYTF
TRBJ1-4 | 15 | TRBV4-3 | CASSQDLPTNEKLFF
TRBJ1-2 | 13 | TRBV7-9 | CASSSQISYGYTF
TRBJ1-2 | 14 | TRBV4-3 | CASSQETGGVGYTF
TRBJ2-3 | 16 | TRBV5-6 | CASSLRWVGGTDTQYF
TRBJ1-5 | 14 | TRBV4-1 | CASSPGGSNQPQHF